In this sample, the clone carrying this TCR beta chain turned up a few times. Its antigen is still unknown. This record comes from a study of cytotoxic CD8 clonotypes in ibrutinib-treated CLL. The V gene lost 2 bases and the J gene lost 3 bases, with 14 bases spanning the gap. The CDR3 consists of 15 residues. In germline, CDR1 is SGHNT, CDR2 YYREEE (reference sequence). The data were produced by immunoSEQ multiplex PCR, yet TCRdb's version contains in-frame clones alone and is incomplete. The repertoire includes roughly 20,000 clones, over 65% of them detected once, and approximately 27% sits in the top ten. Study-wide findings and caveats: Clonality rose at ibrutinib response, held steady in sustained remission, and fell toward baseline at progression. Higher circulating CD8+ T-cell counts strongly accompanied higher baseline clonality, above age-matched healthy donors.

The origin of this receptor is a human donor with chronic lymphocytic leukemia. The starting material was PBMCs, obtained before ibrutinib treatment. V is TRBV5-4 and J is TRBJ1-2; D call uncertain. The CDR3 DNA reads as TGTGCCAGCAGCTTTTCGTCCGACTTATACTATGGCTACACCTTC. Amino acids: CASSFSSDLYYGYTF.